This TCR beta chain was sequenced during a study of identical twins. Trimming at V came to 4 bases and at J to 9 bases, leaving 16 bases not matched to a gene. CDR3 length equals 17 residues. CDR1 is SEHNR, CDR2 FQNEAQ, per germline (reference sequence). A universal primer site arose from template switching, and cDNA bore unique molecular identifiers. A single record per CDR3 protein comes from TCRdb applying MiXCR to the 5' RACE reads. The repertoire includes 550,000 to 700,000 distinct CDR3 sequences, 21% of them detected once, and roughly 4% sits in the top ten. The same data also went into a second study, on T cells expressing NK-cell markers.

The specimen was PBMCs. The chain carries TRBV7-9 and TRBJ2-1; 9 bases match TRBD2. The sequence was obtained from a woman aged 18-30 years in good health. For the CDR3, the DNA is TGTGCCAGCAGCTACCCCCTCGCGGGAGGGCCGGAAGGTGAGCAGTTCTTC. This encodes CASSYPLAGGPEGEQFF.